This T cell receptor beta chain was observed in a study of post-analysis software for immune sequencing data. Looking at the study overall: Clinical courses comprised relapsing-remitting, secondary progressive and progressive-relapsing multiple sclerosis.

Points from the study as a whole: Among roughly 5 TRBV segments more frequent in patients than controls were TRBV5-6, TRBV5-1 and TRBV20-1. In multiple sclerosis, normalized Chao1 diversity was significantly below that of controls.

Carried by the TCR beta cDNA libraries were unique molecular identifiers. Each sample of about 0.95 to 11 million input T cells yielded 500,000 or so cDNA molecules, so each molecule approximated one T cell. From the PCR reads, TCRdb called clonotypes with MiXCR, one entry per CDR3 protein. The data show 750,000 to 950,000 distinct CDR3 sequences, approximately 57% seen once. Germline V gene data show CDR1 as SNHLY and CDR2 as FYNNEI. This CDR3 has 18 residues. V shed 7 bases and J 2 bases; nucleotides not matched to a gene: 15. A note on this clonotype: Its antigen is unidentified.

The source of this sequence is a girl aged 10 to 17 with multiple sclerosis. Sequencing used blood. This chain joins TRBV2 and TRBJ2-3, with 10 bases identical to TRBD2. CDR3 nucleotide sequence: TGTGCCAGCACTGGAGGTATCTGGACTAGCGGCCCCACAGATACGCAGTATTTT. Its protein is CASTGGIWTSGPTDTQYF.